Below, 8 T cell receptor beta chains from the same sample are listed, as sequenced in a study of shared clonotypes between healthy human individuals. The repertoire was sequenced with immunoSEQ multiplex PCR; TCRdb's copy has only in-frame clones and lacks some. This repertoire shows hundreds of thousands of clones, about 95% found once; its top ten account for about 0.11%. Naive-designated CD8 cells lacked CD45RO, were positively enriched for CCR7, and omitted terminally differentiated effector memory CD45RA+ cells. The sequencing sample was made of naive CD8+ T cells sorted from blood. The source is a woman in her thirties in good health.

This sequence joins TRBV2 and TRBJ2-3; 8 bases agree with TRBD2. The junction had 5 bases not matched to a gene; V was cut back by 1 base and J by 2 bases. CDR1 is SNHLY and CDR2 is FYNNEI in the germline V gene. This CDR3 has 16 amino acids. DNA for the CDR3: TGTGCCAGCAGTGAAGGACTAGCGAGCTCCACAGATACGCAGTATTTT. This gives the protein CASSEGLASSTDTQYF. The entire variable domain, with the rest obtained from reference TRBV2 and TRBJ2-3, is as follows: EPEVTQTPSHQVTQMGQEVILRCVPISNHLYFYWYRQILGQKVEFLVSFYNNEISEKSEIFDDQFSVERPDGSNFTLKIRSTKLEDSAMYFCASSEGLASSTDTQYFGPGTRLTVL.

The CDR3: CSAAEGPGVKTYEQYF. The CDR3 DNA reads TGCAGCGCCGCGGAGGGCCCGGGGGTAAAAACCTACGAGCAGTACTTC. V usage is TRBV29-1 and J usage is TRBJ2-7, with D perhaps matching TRBD2 (6 bases). Between the trimmed V and J ends, which lost 7 bases and 2 bases, there was a span of 24 bases. The CDR3 sequence is 16 residues long. The germline gives CDR1 SQVTM, CDR2 ANQGSEA.

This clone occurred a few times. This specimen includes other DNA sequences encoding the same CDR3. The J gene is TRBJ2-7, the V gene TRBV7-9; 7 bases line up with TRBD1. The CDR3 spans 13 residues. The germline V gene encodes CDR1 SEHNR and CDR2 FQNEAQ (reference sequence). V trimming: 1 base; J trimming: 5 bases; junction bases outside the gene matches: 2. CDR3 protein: CASSLGGGNEQYF. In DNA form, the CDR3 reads TGTGCCAGCAGCTTAGGAGGGGGCAACGAGCAGTACTTC.

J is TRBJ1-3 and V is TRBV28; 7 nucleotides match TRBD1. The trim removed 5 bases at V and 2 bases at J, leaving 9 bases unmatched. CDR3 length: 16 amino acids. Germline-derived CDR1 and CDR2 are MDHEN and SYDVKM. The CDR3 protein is CASSPRPTGTGNTIYF. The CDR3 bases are TGTGCCAGCAGTCCCCGACCGACAGGGACTGGAAACACCATATATTTT.

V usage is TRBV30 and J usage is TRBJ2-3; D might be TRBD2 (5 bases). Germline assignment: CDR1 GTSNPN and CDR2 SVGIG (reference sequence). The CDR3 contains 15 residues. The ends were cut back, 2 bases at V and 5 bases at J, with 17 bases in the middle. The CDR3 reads CAWSPVGSMGDTQYF. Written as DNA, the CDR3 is TGTGCCTGGAGTCCAGTGGGGAGTATGGGAGATACGCAGTATTTT.

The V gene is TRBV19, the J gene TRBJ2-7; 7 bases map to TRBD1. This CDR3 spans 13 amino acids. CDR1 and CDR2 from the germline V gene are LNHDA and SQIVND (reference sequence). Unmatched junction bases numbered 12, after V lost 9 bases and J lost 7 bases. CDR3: CASQTGSAGEQYF. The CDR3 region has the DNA TGTGCCAGCCAGACAGGGTCCGCTGGGGAGCAGTACTTC.

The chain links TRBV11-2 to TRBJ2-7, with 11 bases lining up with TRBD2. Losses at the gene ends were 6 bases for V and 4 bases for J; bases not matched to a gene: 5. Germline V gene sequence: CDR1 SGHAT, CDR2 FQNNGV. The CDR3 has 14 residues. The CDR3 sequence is CASSTSGRFYEQYF. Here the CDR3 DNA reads TGTGCCAGCAGTACTAGCGGGAGATTTTACGAGCAGTACTTC.

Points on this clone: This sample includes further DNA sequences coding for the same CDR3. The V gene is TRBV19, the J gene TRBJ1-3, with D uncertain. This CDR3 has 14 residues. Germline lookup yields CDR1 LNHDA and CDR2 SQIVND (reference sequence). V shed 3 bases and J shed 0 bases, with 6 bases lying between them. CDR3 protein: CASSIGGSGNTIYF. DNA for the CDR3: TGTGCCAGTAGTATTGGTGGCTCTGGAAACACCATATATTTT.